These 2 T cell receptor beta chains share one sample of origin, sequenced in a study of T cells in Graves' hyperthyroidism and ophthalmopathy. Amplified TCR beta CDR3 regions derived from RNA transcripts. Initially, a first-round RT-PCR of the TCR CDR3 employed the HTBI primer set. Each CDR3 protein is one row after TCRdb ran MiXCR on the multiplex PCR reads. The table includes more than 500,000 distinct CDR3 sequences, roughly 16% detected once. Material: blood. These receptors all come from a woman aged 25-40 years with Graves' hyperthyroidism.

This clonotype was seen a few times. V is TRBV15 and J is TRBJ2-1, with D possibly TRBD2 on 5 matching bases. V lost 2 bases to trimming and J lost 0 bases, with 14 bases between them. CDR1 is LNHNV and CDR2 is YYDKDF in the germline V gene (reference sequence). This CDR3 contains 17 residues. CDR3 amino acids: CATSRRERMSSYNEQFF. CDR3 sequence (DNA): TGTGCCACCAGCAGAAGGGAGCGGATGAGCTCCTACAATGAGCAGTTCTTC. The full variable domain, with the rest looked up from reference TRBV15 and TRBJ2-1, is DAMVIQNPRYQVTQFGKPVTLSCSQTLNHNVMYWYQQKSSQAPKLLFHYYDKDFNNEADTPDNFQSRRPNTSFCFLDIRSPGLGDTAMYLCATSRRERMSSYNEQFFGPGTRLTVL.

This chain uses TRBV2 with TRBJ2-2, with D tentatively TRBD2 (6 bases). The germline CDR1 and CDR2 sequences are SNHLY and FYNNEI. Trimming took 9 bases from V and 6 from J, leaving 17 bases between them. The CDR3 sequence is 14 residues long. The CDR3 here is CARQEGPRAGELFF. CDR3 nucleotide sequence: TGTGCCAGGCAGGAGGGCCCGAGGGCCGGGGAGCTGTTTTTT. Using reference TRBV2 and TRBJ2-2 for the parts outside the CDR3, the full variable domain is EPEVTQTPSHQVTQMGQEVILRCVPISNHLYFYWYRQILGQKVEFLVSFYNNEISEKSEIFDDQFSVERPDGSNFTLKIRSTKLEDSAMYFCARQEGPRAGELFFGEGSRLTVL.